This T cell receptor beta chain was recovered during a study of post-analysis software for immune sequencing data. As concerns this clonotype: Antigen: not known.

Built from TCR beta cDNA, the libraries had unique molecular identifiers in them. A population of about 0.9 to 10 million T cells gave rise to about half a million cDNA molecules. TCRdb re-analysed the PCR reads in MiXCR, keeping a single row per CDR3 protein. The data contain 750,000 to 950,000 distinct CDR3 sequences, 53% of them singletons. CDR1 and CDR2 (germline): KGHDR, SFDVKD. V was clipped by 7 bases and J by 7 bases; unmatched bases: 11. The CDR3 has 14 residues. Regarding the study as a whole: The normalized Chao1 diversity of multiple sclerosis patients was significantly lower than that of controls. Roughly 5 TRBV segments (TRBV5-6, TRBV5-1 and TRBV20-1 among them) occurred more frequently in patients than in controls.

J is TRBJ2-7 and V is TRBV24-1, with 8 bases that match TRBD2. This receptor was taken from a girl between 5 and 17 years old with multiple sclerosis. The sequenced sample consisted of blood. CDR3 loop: CATRGPGGYNEQYF. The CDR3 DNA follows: TGTGCCACCAGGGGTCCGGGGGGGTACAATGAGCAGTACTTC.